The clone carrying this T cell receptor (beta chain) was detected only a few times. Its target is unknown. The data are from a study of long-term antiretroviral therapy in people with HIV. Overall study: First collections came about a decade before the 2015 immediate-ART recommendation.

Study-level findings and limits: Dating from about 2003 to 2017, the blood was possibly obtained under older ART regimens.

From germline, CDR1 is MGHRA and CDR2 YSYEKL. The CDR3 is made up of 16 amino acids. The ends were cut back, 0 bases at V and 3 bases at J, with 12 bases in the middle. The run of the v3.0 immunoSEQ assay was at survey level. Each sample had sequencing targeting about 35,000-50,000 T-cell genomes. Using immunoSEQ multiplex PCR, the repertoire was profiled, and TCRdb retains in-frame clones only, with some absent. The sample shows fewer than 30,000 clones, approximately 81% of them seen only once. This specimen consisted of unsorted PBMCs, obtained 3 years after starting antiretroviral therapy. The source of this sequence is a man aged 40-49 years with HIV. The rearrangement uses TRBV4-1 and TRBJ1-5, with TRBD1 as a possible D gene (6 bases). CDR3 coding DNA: TGCGCCAGCAGCCAAGATTGGGGACAACCCAATCAGCCCCAGCATTTT. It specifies CASSQDWGQPNQPQHF.